This T cell receptor (beta chain) was captured by sequencing in a study of shared clonotypes between healthy human individuals. Sequencing used immunoSEQ multiplex PCR; TCRdb keeps in-frame clones, though not all of them. The top ten clones hold roughly 0.1% of a sample with roughly 550,000 clones, nearly 97% of them seen once. Study-wide results and caveats: Naive CD4 clonotypes were shared across a handful of donors at 4.5% to 6%.

As to this clone: Its antigen is unidentified. Other DNA sequences in this specimen translate into the identical CDR3.

This CDR3 region has 12 residues. The V and J ends lost 2 bases and 8 bases respectively, with 8 bases between them. Germline V CDR1 and CDR2: SGHNT, YYREEE (reference sequence). CD45RO-negative, CCR7-positively selected cells formed the naive CD8 fraction, excluding terminally differentiated effector memory CD45RA+ cells. Study donors comprised healthy, HIV-negative adults devoid of recent acute infection or vaccination. Specimen: naive CD8+ T cells sorted from blood. The chain joins TRBV5-4 to TRBJ2-1, with a possible D match to TRBD1 (5 bases). The source of this sequence is a woman aged 25 to 39 in good health. The CDR3, as DNA: TGTGCCAGCAGCTTAACAGGAGATGAGCAGTTCTTC. Amino acids: CASSLTGDEQFF.